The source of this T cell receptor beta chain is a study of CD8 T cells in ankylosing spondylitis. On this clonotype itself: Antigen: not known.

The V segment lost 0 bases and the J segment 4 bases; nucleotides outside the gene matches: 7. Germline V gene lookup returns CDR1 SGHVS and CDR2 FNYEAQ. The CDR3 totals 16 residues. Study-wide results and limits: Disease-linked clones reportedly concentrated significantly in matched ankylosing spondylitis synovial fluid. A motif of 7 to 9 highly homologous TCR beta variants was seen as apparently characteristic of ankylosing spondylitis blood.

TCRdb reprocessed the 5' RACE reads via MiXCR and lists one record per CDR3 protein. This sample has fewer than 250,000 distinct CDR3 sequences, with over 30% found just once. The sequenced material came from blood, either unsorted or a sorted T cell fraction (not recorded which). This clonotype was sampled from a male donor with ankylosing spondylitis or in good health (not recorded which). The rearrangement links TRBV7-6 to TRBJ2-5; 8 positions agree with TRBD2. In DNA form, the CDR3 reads TGTGCCAGCAGCTTAGCGTACAGCGGGGGCCCAGAGACCCAGTACTTC. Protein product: CASSLAYSGGPETQYF.